This TCR beta chain originates from a study of T cell repertoires in cytomegalovirus infection (dated by TCRdb to about 2019). Background for the entire study: Peptide stimulations targeted recently identified HLA-C-restricted CMV epitopes, whose presentation resists viral immunomodulation, together with well-studied HLA-B-restricted epitopes. Because public TCR beta signatures pointed to carriage of CMV infection together with the matching HLA type, the HLA type of each donor mattered for the analysis.

In this sample, this clonotype turned up many times. Its antigen is unknown. Qualities for individual bases were not recorded, and no much larger clone is one base off. TCRdb records Illumina HiSeq 1500 as the sequencer. The public reads were quality trimmed at Q25 with fastp and then assembled into clones with MiXCR by TCRdb, keeping productive beta chains. Rows with one shared CDR3 protein collapse into an entry with the most common genes and DNA. Recorded for this sample are a few hundred thousand distinct CDR3 sequences; over 35% of them occurred a single time. Together, the top ten hold about half of the sample. The germline V gene encodes CDR1 MNHNS and CDR2 SASEGT. V and J are truncated by 5 bases and 9 bases respectively, leaving an intervening sequence of 15 bases. Including the terminal cysteine and phenylalanine, the CDR3 comprises 13 residues. Just CDR3 DNA is preserved here, 39 bases in frame from base 1.

What the treatment or condition label conveys for this sample: in vitro stimulation with specific CMV peptide epitopes to enrich CMV-specific T cells. Results and caveats for the whole study, not just this receptor: In both this cohort and an independent roughly 350-donor cohort, the cumulative frequency of public TCR beta family members distinguished carriers of CMV infection plus the relevant HLA type. In the ex vivo response, HLA-C-restricted CMV-specific TCR beta clonotypes were dominant, and in two of eight donors the single most frequent clonotype came from this HLA-C-restricted group.

Here the chain combines TRBV6-1 and TRBJ2-3, with the D call tentatively TRBD1 or TRBD2, each fitting 5 bases. The specimen comprised cultured PBMCs, sampled from culture after CMV antigen stimulation. This clonotype was obtained from a human donor in good health (CMV status not recorded). Some clones in this sample may be carry-over from other donors' samples. The sequence in DNA is TGTGCCAGCAGTCCTACCGGGGCCAGGACGCAGTATTTT. It translates to CASSPTGARTQYF.